The T cell receptor beta chain under discussion was sequenced for a study of CD8 T cells in ankylosing spondylitis. This clonotype was counted ten times or more. Germline V lookup: CDR1 SGHVS, CDR2 FQNEAQ. The V end lost 4 bases, the J end lost 3 bases, and 13 bases lay between the germline ends. This CDR3 has 14 amino acids. A quantitative 5'-RACE method, one with molecular barcodes, was used to make TCR beta libraries. TCRdb re-called the 5' RACE reads with MiXCR, one entry per CDR3 protein. This repertoire shows 250,000 to 300,000 distinct CDR3 sequences, 20% found once; its top ten account for roughly 7.4%.

This rearrangement joins TRBV7-8 to TRBJ2-7; D may be TRBD2 (6 bases). Sample: blood, either unsorted or a sorted T cell fraction (not recorded which). This receptor was identified in a male donor with ankylosing spondylitis or in good health (not recorded which). The CDR3 DNA reads TGTGCCAGCAGCTACGTGACCGGGGGCTACGAGCAGTACGTC. Amino acids: CASSYVTGGYEQYV.